The rows below give T cell receptor beta chains drawn from one sample of a study of blood T cells in healthy people across ages. TCRdb reprocessed the 5' RACE reads via MiXCR and lists one record per CDR3 protein. The sample records 1.5 million to 2 million distinct CDR3 sequences, 25% to 30% being singletons. The sequenced sample was blood. The source of these receptors is a woman in her twenties or thirties in good health. The CDR3 runs from the conserved cysteine through the conserved F or W. A D gene is named only where the DNA matches it firmly. Rows give clone size only sometimes, using once, few, many, or a class for an expanded clone.

J gene: TRBJ2-3
clone size: many
D gene: .
V gene: TRBV4-3
CDR3 protein: CASSQQQALSTDTQYF
CDR3 DNA: TGCGCCAGCAGCCAACAACAGGCGTTAAGCACAGATACGCAGTATTTT

J gene: TRBJ2-7
clone size: many
D gene: .
V gene: TRBV9
CDR3 protein: CASSVDGRAREQYF
CDR3 DNA: TGTGCCAGCAGCGTAGATGGCAGGGCTAGGGAGCAGTACTTC

J gene: TRBJ2-2
clone size: .
D gene: TRBD1
V gene: TRBV12-3/TRBV12-4
CDR3 protein: CASSSTGGLIGELFF
CDR3 DNA: TGTGCCAGCAGTTCTACAGGGGGCCTAATCGGGGAGCTGTTTTTT

J gene: TRBJ1-6
clone size: few
D gene: .
V gene: TRBV11-1
CDR3 protein: CASSITSGNSPLHF
CDR3 DNA: TGTGCCAGCAGCATCACATCGGGAAATTCACCCCTCCACTTT

J gene: TRBJ2-3
clone size: many
D gene: TRBD2
V gene: TRBV29-1
CDR3 protein: CSVAAGEPTDTQYF
CDR3 DNA: TGCAGCGTTGCTGCGGGAGAACCCACAGATACGCAGTATTTT

J gene: TRBJ2-5
clone size: .
D gene: .
V gene: TRBV21-1
CDR3 protein: CASSKAEAGQETQYF
CDR3 DNA: TGTGCCAGCAGCAAAGCAGAAGCAGGGCAAGAGACCCAGTACTTC

J gene: TRBJ2-7
clone size: few
D gene: TRBD2
V gene: TRBV7-9
CDR3 protein: CASSSTSGTSVPYEQYF
CDR3 DNA: TGTGCCAGCAGCTCGACCTCTGGGACTAGCGTTCCCTACGAGCAGTACTTC

J gene: TRBJ1-2
clone size: .
D gene: .
V gene: TRBV5-1
CDR3 protein: CASSLAEYRLGYTF
CDR3 DNA: TGCGCCAGCAGCTTGGCCGAGTACAGGCTTGGCTACACCTTC

J gene: TRBJ2-6
clone size: many
D gene: .
V gene: TRBV20-1
CDR3 protein: CSARATLSGANVLTF
CDR3 DNA: TGCAGTGCTAGAGCAACACTCTCTGGGGCCAACGTCCTGACTTTC

J gene: TRBJ2-3
clone size: .
D gene: .
V gene: TRBV9
CDR3 protein: CASSEAPGTQSLAYTQYF
CDR3 DNA: TGTGCCAGCAGCGAAGCCCCCGGGACTCAGAGTTTGGCCTATACGCAGTATTTT

J gene: TRBJ2-3
clone size: .
D gene: .
V gene: TRBV14
CDR3 protein: CASSQVYGAITDTQYF
CDR3 DNA: TGTGCCAGCAGCCAAGTGTACGGGGCGATCACAGATACGCAGTATTTT

J gene: TRBJ2-7
clone size: .
D gene: TRBD2
V gene: TRBV29-1
CDR3 protein: CSSVRWGRGGTYEQYF
CDR3 DNA: TGCAGCTCCGTCCGATGGGGGCGGGGGGGCACTTACGAGCAGTACTTC

J gene: TRBJ2-1
clone size: few
D gene: .
V gene: TRBV2
CDR3 protein: CASSEAKGPQEQFF
CDR3 DNA: TGTGCCAGCAGTGAAGCAAAGGGACCTCAGGAGCAGTTCTTC

J gene: TRBJ2-1
clone size: few
D gene: .
V gene: TRBV28
CDR3 protein: CASSLRPDEQFF
CDR3 DNA: TGTGCCAGCAGTTTAAGGCCGGATGAGCAGTTCTTC

J gene: TRBJ2-4
clone size: once
D gene: .
V gene: TRBV6-2/TRBV6-3
CDR3 protein: CAHGQEAGEQYF
CDR3 DNA: TGTGCCCACGGGCAGGAGGCTGGAGAGCAGTACTTC

J gene: TRBJ1-2
clone size: many
D gene: TRBD1
V gene: TRBV20-1
CDR3 protein: CSARAQDRGRFGYTF
CDR3 DNA: TGCAGTGCTAGAGCCCAAGACAGGGGGCGTTTCGGCTACACCTTC

J gene: TRBJ2-1
clone size: few
D gene: TRBD2
V gene: TRBV7-9
CDR3 protein: CASSLPAGVGNEQFF
CDR3 DNA: TGTGCCAGCAGCTTACCAGCGGGAGTCGGTAATGAGCAGTTCTTC

J gene: TRBJ1-4
clone size: few
D gene: TRBD1
V gene: TRBV4-2
CDR3 protein: CASSQDGRGRVGKLFF
CDR3 DNA: TGTGCCAGCAGCCAAGATGGGAGGGGGCGGGTTGGAAAACTGTTTTTT

J gene: TRBJ2-2
clone size: .
D gene: .
V gene: TRBV3-1
CDR3 protein: CASSQVPQGEGGEPFF
CDR3 DNA: TGTGCCAGCAGCCAGGTCCCCCAGGGCGAAGGCGGGGAGCCGTTTTTT

J gene: TRBJ2-1
clone size: .
D gene: .
V gene: TRBV12-3/TRBV12-4
CDR3 protein: CASTPGPRDEQFF
CDR3 DNA: TGTGCCAGCACCCCGGGACCTCGTGATGAGCAGTTCTTC